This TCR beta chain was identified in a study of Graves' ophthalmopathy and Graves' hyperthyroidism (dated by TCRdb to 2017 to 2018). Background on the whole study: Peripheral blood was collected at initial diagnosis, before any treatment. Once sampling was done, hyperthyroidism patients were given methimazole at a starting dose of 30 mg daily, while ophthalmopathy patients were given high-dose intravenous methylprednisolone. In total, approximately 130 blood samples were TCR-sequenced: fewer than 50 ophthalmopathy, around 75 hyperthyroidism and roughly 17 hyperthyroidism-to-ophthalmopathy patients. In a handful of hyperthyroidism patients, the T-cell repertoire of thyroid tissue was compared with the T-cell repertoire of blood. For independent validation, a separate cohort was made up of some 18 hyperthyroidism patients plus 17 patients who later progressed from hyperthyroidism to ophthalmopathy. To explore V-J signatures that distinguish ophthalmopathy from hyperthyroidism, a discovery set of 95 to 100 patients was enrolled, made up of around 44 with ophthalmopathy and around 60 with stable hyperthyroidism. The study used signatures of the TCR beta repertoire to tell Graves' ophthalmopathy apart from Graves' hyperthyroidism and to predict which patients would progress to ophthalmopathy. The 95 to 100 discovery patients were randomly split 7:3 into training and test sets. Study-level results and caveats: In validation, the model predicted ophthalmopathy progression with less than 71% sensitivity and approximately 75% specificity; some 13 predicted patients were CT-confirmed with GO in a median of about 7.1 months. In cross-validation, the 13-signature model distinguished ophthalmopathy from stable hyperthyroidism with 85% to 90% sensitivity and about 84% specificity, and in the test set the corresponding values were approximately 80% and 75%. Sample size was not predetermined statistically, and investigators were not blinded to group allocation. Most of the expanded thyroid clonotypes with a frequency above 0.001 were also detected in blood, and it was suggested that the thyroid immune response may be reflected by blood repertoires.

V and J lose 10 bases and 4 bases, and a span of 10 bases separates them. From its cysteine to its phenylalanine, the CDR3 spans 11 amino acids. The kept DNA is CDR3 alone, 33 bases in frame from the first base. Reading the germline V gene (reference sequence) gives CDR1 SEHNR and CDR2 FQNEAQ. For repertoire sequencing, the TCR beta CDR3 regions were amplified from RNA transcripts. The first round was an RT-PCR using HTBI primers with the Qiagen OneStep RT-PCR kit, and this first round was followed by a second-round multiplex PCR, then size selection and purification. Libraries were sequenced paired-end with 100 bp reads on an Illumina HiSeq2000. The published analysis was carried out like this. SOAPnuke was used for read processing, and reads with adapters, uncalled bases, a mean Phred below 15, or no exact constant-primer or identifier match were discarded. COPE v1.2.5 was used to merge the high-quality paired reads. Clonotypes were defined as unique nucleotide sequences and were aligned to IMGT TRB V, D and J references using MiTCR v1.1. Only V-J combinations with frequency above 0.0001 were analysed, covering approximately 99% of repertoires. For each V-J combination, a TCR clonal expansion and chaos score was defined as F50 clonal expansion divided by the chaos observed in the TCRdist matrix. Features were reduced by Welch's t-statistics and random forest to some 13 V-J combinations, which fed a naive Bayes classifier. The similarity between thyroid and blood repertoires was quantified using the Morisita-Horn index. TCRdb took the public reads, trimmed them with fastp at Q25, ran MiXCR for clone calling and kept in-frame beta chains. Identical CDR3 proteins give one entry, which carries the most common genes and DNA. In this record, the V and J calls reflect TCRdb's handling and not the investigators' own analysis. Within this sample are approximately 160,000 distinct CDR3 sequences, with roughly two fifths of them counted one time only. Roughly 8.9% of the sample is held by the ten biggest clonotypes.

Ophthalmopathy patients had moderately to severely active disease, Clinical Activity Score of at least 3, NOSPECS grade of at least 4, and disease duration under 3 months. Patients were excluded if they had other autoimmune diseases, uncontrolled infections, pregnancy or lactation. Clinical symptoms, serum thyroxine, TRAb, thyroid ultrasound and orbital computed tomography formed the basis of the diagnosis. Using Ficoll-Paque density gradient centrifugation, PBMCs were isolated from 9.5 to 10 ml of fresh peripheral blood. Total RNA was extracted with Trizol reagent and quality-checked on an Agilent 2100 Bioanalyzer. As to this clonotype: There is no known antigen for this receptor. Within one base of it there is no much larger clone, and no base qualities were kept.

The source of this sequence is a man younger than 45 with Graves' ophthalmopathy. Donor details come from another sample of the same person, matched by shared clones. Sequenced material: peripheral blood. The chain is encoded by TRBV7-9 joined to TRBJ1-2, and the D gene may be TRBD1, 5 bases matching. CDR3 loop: CATRDSYGYTF. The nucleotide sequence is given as TGTGCCACTCGAGACAGCTATGGCTACACCTTC.